This TCR beta chain was identified in a study of T cells in Graves' hyperthyroidism and ophthalmopathy. About the study: Peripheral blood was taken when the disease was first diagnosed, before any treatment began. Overall study results and limits: Expanded thyroid clonotypes (above 0.001) were mostly also found in blood.

With regard to this clonotype: Its antigen is as yet unknown.

Using RNA transcripts as the source, TCR beta CDR3 regions were amplified. First-round RT-PCR of the TCR CDR3 relied on the HTBI primer set. TCRdb ran MiXCR on the multiplex PCR reads and lists one entry per CDR3 protein. The sample holds around 690,000 distinct CDR3 sequences, roughly a sixth seen once. Trimming removed 5 bases from V and 0 bases from J; junction bases left unmatched: 5. This CDR3 spans 14 amino acids. Germline CDR1 SGDLS, CDR2 YYNGEE. The sequenced material came from blood. This sequence joins TRBV9 and TRBJ2-7; 7 nucleotides match TRBD2. The receptor was derived from a man in his fifties with Graves' hyperthyroidism. CDR3 DNA sequence: TGTGCCAGCAGTAAGAGCGGGGACTCCTACGAGCAGTACTTC. Translating gives CASSKSGDSYEQYF.